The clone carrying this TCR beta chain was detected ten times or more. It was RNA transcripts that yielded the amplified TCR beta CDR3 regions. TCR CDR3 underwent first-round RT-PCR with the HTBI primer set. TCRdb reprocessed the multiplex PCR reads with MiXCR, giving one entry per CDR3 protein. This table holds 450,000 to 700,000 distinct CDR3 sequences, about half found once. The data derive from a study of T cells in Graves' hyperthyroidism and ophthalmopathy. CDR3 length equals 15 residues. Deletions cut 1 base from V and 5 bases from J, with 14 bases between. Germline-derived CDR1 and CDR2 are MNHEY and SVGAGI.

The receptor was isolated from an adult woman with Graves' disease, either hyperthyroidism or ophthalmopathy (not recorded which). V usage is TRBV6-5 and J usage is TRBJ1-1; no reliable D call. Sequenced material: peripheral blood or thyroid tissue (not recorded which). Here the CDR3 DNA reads TGTGCCAGCAGTTACTATCCGGGGAGAGGAACTGAAGCTTTCTTT. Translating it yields CASSYYPGRGTEAFF.